This TCR beta chain was sequenced for a study of blood T cell repertoires in COVID-19. Study at large: Nucleic acid was either cDNA or gDNA, and it came from T cells, B-cell-depleted T cells, or PBMCs.

The authors' processing: Reference gene primer amplification yielded estimated nucleated cell counts. Generated by immunoSEQ multiplex PCR, the TCRdb table keeps only in-frame clones and is missing some. V, J and clone size derive from that table, while D and trimming were established from the DNA sequence. The sample includes 150,000 or so clones, around 80% of them seen just once. Trimming took 1 base from V and 8 from J, leaving 9 bases between them. Per germline, CDR1 SGHDT and CDR2 YYEEEE. The CDR3 spans 12 residues. The clonotype was recovered from a human donor with acute or convalescent COVID-19. The donor label of this sample is uncertain. Sequenced material: peripheral blood. This chain connects TRBV5-6 to TRBJ1-2, with D hard to call. Written as DNA, the CDR3 is TGTGCCAGCAGCTTGCCCCGAGGCGGCTACACCTTC. This translates into CASSLPRGGYTF.